This T cell receptor beta chain emerged from a study of blood T cell repertoires in COVID-19 (dated by TCRdb to 2020 to 2022). Describing the broader study: The collaborator samples originated in the United States, Italy and Spain and spanned the acute and convalescent phases of COVID-19. Deeply sampled blood TCRbeta repertoires from subjects exposed to, actively infected with, or recovered from COVID-19 were included in the dataset. A freely available public database, intended as a resource for researchers studying the immune response to SARS-CoV-2, is where the repertoires were released. The sample metadata nearly always contained a de-identified subject ID, COVID-19 status, age in years and sex. The samples were drawn from two sources: the first 160 participants of the ongoing ImmuneRACE study, and 1,200 or so subjects contributed by 6 global collaborators. The material from the prospective study consisted of cDNA or gDNA derived from T cells, B-cell-depleted T cells, or PBMCs. Where HLA class I and class II types were available, the types were taken from metadata supplied by the sample provider, not from assay-based typing. Results the study describes overall, beyond this receptor: How much clinical and demographic metadata was included differed by source and by participant, and the metadata was provided uncurated.

The immunoSEQ Assay, a bias-controlled multiplex PCR, was used to amplify TCRbeta CDR3 regions from genomic DNA. On the authors' methods: The number of nucleated cells in each sample was estimated by amplification of reference gene primers within the assay. To quantify the absolute abundance of each unique TCRbeta CDR3 rearrangement, sequence reads were collapsed and filtered. For each sample, productive Simpson clonality was calculated as the square root of Simpson's diversity index across productive rearrangements. This is the immuneACCESS table as TCRdb keeps it, with only in-frame sequences that have V and J called. A part of the clones is gone; compared with another copy, unresolved V genes explain less than half, and the rest is unexplained. The D gene and trimming were derived from the DNA, and the V and J assignments and clone size from that table. The table for this sample lists fewer than 80,000 clones; 80% to 90% of them were counted only once. 1.5% to 2% of the sample goes to the ten largest clones.

The collaborating institutions used their own protocols to collect whole blood in K2EDTA tubes. For TCRbeta analysis, collaborators shipped samples in one of three forms: frozen whole blood, isolated PBMCs, or DNA extracted from either of those sample types. This clone showed up just once. It has no known antigen specificity. No much larger clone is present one base from it, and per-base qualities are unavailable. The clonotype originates from a man aged 25-45 years with acute or convalescent COVID-19. Source material: peripheral blood.

The nucleotide sequence reads TGTGCCATCAGGATGCAGGGGGAAGGCTATGGCTACACCTTC. It specifies CAIRMQGEGYGYTF. Recombination joined TRBV10-3 with TRBJ1-2, and 7 junction bases match TRBD1. V has 6 bases trimmed and J has 4 bases trimmed; junction bases matching no gene number 8. The germline V gene sets CDR1 to ENHRY and CDR2 to SYGVKD. Counted from cysteine to phenylalanine, this CDR3 has 14 amino acids. CDR3 DNA only is kept here, 42 bases in frame from base 1.